Reported below is one TCR beta chain. These data are taken from a study of control samples from healthy donors and cancer patients. Repertoires were generated with immunoSEQ multiplex PCR, while TCRdb's copy carries only in-frame clones and drops some. The sample has approximately 94,000 clones, around 84% seen once; the top ten hold about 38%. Losses at the gene ends were 3 bases for V and 10 bases for J; bases not matched to a gene: 15. Germline V gene sequence: CDR1 KGHSH, CDR2 LQKENI. The CDR3 has 17 amino acids. Sequencing input: PBMCs. This TCR was recovered from a man aged 65 to 79 with lung cancer. V is TRBV18 and J is TRBJ1-4; 9 bases fit TRBD1. The CDR3 here is CASSPVSGGQGSGKLFF. Written as DNA, the CDR3 is TGTGCCAGCTCACCGGTTTCTGGGGGACAGGGTTCTGGAAAACTGTTTTTT.